The TCR beta chain described here comes from a study of low-dose radiotherapy and immunotherapy resistance in tumors. Whole-study context: Each two-week cycle included intravenous cyclophosphamide 200 mg/m2, given one day before radiation and immunotherapy.

Primers used for first-strand cDNA, a TRAV- and TRBV-specific set, covered both alpha and beta chains. The TCRs were subjected to amplification over roughly 20 PCR cycles employing a constant-region primer in conjunction with a V-primer adapter. TCRdb passed the reads through MiXCR, listing each CDR3 protein once. Of approximately 14,000 distinct CDR3 sequences listed, more than 60% are singletons. Donors were given nivolumab, ipilimumab, aspirin, low-dose cyclophosphamide and low-dose radiotherapy. Each patient who was eligible had an advanced solid tumor with no tumor-infiltrating lymphocytes. This sequence was found in a human donor with advanced metastatic prostate, ovarian, gallbladder or colorectal cancer (not recorded which). This table probably holds off-target reads from a library built for another chain.

In nucleotides, the CDR3 is TGTGCCACCAGCAAGGGCAGTCAAGAAGCTTTCTTT. The encoded protein is CATSKGSQEAFF. The V and J genes are TRBV15 and TRBJ1-1; D is ambiguous. The CDR3 is 12 residues long. Deletions cut 4 bases from V and 8 bases from J, with 11 bases between. Per the germline V gene, CDR1 is LNHNV and CDR2 is YYDKDF (reference sequence).